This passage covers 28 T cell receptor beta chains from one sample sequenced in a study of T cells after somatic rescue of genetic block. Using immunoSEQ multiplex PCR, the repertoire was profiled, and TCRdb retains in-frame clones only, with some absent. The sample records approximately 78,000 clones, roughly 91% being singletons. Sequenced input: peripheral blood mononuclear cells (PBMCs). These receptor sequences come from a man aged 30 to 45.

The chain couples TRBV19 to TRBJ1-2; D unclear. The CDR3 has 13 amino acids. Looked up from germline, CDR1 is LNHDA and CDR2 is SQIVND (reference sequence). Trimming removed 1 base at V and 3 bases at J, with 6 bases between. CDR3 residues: CASSIGTDYGYTF. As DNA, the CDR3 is TGTGCCAGTAGTATAGGGACTGACTATGGCTACACCTTC.

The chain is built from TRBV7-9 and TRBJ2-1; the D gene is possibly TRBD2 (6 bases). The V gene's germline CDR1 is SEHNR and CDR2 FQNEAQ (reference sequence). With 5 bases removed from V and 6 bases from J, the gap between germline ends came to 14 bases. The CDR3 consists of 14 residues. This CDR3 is CASSETTRRNEQFF. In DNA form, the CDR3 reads TGTGCCAGCAGCGAAACGACTAGACGCAATGAGCAGTTCTTC.

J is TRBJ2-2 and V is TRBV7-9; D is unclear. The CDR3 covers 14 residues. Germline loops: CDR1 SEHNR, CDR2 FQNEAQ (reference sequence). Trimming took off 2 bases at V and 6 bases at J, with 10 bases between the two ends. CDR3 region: CASSLLIGPGELFF. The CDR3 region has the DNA TGTGCCAGCAGCTTATTGATAGGGCCCGGGGAGCTGTTTTTT.

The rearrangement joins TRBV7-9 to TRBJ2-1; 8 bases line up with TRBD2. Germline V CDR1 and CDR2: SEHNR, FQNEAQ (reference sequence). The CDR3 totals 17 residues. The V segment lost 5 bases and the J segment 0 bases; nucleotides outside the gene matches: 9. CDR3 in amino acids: CASSVRSGASSYNEQFF. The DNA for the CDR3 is TGTGCCAGCAGCGTCCGTAGCGGGGCTAGCTCCTACAATGAGCAGTTCTTC.

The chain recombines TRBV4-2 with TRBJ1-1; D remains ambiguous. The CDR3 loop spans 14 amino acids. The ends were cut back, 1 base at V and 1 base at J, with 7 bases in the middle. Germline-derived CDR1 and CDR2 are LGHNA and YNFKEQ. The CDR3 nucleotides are TGTGCCAGCAGCCAAGTTCCATGGAACACTGAAGCTTTCTTT. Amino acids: CASSQVPWNTEAFF.

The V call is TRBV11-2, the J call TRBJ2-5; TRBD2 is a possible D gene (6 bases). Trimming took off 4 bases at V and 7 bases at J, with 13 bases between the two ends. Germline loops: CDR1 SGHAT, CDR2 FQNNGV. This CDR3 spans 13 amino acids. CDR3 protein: CASSSSVSGTQYF. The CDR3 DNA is TGTGCCAGCAGCTCTAGCGTGTCAGGGACCCAGTACTTC.

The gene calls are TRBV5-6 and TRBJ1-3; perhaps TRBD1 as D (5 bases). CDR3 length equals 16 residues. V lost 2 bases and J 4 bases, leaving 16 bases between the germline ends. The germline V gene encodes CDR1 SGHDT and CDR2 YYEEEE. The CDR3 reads CASSFMNDRKGNTIYF. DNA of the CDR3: TGTGCCAGCAGCTTTATGAATGACAGAAAAGGAAACACCATATATTTT.

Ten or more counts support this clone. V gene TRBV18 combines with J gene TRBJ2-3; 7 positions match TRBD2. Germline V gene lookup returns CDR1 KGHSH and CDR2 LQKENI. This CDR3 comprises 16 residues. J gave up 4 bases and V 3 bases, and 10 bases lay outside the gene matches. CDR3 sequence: CASSPSVAGEADTQYF. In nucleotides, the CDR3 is TGTGCCAGCTCACCGAGCGTGGCGGGAGAGGCAGATACGCAGTATTTT. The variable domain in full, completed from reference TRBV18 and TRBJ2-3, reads NAGVMQNPRHLVRRRGQEARLRCSPMKGHSHVYWYRQLPEEGLKFMVYLQKENIIDESGMPKERFSAEFPKEGPSILRIQQVVRGDSAAYFCASSPSVAGEADTQYFGPGTRLTVL.

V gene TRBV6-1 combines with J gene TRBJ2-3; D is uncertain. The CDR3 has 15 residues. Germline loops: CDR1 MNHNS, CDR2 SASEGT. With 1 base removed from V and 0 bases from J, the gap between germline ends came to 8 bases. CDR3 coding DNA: TGTGCCAGCAGTGAAGTTGGACGCAGCACAGATACGCAGTATTTT. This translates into CASSEVGRSTDTQYF.

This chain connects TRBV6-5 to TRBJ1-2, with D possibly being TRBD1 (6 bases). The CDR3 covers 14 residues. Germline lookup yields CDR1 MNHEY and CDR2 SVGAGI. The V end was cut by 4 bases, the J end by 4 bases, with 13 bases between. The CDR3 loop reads CASSLSGTPYGYTF. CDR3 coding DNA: TGTGCCAGCAGTTTGTCCGGGACACCCTATGGCTACACCTTC.

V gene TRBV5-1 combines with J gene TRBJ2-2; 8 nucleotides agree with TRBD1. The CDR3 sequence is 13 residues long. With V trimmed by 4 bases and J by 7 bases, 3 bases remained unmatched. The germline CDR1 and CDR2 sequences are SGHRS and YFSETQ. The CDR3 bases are TGCGCCAGCAGCCGAGGGACAGGCGGGGAGCTGTTTTTT. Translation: CASSRGTGGELFF.

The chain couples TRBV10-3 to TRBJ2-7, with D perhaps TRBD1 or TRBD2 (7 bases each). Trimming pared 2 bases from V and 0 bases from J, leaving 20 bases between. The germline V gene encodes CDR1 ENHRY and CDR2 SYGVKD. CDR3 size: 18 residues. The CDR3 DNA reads TGTGCCATCAGTGAGCCAGCGGGACAGCATCATAGCTCCTACGAGCAGTACTTC. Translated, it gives CAISEPAGQHHSSYEQYF.

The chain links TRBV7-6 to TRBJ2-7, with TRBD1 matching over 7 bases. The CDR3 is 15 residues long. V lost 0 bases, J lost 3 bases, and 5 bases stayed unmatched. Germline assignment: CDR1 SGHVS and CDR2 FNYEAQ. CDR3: CASSLAGTEDYEQYF. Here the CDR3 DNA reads TGTGCCAGCAGCTTAGCCGGGACAGAGGACTACGAGCAGTACTTC. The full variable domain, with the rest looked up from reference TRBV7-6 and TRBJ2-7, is GAGVSQSPRYKVTKRGQDVALRCDPISGHVSLYWYRQALGQGPEFLTYFNYEAQQDKSGLPNDRFSAERPEGSISTLTIQRTEQRDSAMYRCASSLAGTEDYEQYFGPGTRLTVT.

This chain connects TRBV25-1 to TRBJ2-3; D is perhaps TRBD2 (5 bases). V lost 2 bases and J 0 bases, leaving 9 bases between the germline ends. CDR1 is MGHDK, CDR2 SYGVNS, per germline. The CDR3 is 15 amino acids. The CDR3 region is CASSELRGSTDTQYF. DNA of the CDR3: TGTGCCAGCAGTGAACTCCGGGGTAGCACAGATACGCAGTATTTT.

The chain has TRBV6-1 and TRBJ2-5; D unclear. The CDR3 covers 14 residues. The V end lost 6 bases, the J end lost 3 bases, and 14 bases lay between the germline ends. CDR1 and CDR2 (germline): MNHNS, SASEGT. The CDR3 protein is CASSVTGVEETQYF. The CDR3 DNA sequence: TGTGCCAGCAGCGTCACGGGCGTAGAAGAGACCCAGTACTTC.

CDR3 in amino acids: CASSRDRNYGYTF. Here the CDR3 DNA reads TGTGCCAGCAGCCGCGACCGGAACTATGGCTACACCTTC. The genes are TRBV5-6 and TRBJ1-2; D gene unclear. The V gene lost 4 bases and the J gene lost 2 bases, with 9 bases spanning the gap. Germline CDR1 SGHDT, CDR2 YYEEEE. The CDR3 loop spans 13 amino acids.

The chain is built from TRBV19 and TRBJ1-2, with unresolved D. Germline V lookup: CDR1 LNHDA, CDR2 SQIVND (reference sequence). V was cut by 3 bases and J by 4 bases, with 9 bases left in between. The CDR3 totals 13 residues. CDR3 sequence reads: CASSILRGYGYTF. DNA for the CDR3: TGTGCCAGTAGTATCCTGCGGGGCTATGGCTACACCTTC.

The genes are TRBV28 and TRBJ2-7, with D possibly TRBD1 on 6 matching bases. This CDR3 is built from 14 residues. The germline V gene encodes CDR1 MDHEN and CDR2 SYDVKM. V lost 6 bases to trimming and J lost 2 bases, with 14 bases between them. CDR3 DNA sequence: TGTGCCAGCAGCAAGGGGGAACAGACCTACGAGCAGTACTTC. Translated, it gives CASSKGEQTYEQYF.

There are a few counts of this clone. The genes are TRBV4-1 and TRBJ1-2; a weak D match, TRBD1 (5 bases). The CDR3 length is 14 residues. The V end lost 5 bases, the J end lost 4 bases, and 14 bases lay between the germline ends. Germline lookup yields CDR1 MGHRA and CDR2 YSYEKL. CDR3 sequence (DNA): TGCGCCAGCAGCGGATCGGAGACAGCCTATGGCTACACCTTC. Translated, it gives CASSGSETAYGYTF.

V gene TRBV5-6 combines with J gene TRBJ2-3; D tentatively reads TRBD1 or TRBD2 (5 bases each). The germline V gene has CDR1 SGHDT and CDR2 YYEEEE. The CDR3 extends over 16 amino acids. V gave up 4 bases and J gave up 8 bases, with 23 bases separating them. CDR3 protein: CASSPEPGPTLGTQYF. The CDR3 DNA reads TGTGCCAGCAGCCCAGAACCGGGACCGACGTTAGGTACGCAGTATTTT.

The CDR3 sequence: CASSMTSGATGELFF. As DNA, the CDR3 is TGTGCCAGCAGTATGACTAGCGGGGCCACCGGGGAGCTGTTTTTT. The chain joins TRBV6-6 to TRBJ2-2; 11 positions match TRBD2. Germline lookup yields CDR1 MNHNY and CDR2 SVGAGI (reference sequence). The ends lost 5 bases at V and 4 bases at J; junction bases unmatched: 3. The CDR3 totals 15 residues.

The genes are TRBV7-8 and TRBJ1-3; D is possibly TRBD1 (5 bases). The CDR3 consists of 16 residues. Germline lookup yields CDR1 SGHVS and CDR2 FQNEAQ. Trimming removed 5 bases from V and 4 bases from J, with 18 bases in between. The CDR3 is CASSPMGGTWGNTIYF. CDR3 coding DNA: TGTGCCAGCAGCCCGATGGGGGGGACGTGGGGAAACACCATATATTTT.

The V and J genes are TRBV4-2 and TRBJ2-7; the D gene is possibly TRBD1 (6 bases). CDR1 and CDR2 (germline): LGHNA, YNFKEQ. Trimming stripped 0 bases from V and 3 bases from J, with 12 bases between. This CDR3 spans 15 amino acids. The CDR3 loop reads CASSQEGQSYYEQYF. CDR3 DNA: TGTGCCAGCAGCCAAGAAGGACAGAGCTACTACGAGCAGTACTTC.

CDR3 loop: CASSGQGGTEAFF. The CDR3 coding sequence is TGCGCCAGCAGCGGACAGGGTGGAACTGAAGCTTTCTTT. This chain uses TRBV10-1 with TRBJ1-1; 8 bases agree with TRBD1. V trimming: 6 bases; J trimming: 5 bases; junction bases outside the gene matches: 5. The CDR3 totals 13 residues. Germline assignment: CDR1 WNHNN and CDR2 SYGVQD (reference sequence).

In DNA form, the CDR3 reads TGTGCCAGCAGCAAGTCGGGTACTAGCGGGGTACGAGATACGCAGTATTTT. This encodes CASSKSGTSGVRDTQYF. V is TRBV7-9 and J is TRBJ2-3; TRBD2 matches at 10 bases. CDR3 length: 17 amino acids. J gave up 5 bases and V 5 bases, and 13 bases lay outside the gene matches. Per the germline V gene, CDR1 is SEHNR and CDR2 is FQNEAQ (reference sequence).

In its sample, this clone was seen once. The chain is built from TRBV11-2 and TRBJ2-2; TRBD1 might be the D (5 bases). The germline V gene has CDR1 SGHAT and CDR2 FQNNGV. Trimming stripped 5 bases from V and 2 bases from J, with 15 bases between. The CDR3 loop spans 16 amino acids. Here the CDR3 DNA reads TGTGCCAGCAGCCCGACAGAAGTAACCAACACCGGGGAGCTGTTTTTT. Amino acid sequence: CASSPTEVTNTGELFF.

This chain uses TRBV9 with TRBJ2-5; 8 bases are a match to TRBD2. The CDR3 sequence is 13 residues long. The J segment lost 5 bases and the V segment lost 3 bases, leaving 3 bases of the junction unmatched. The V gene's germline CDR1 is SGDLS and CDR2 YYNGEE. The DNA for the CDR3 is TGTGCCAGCAGCGCCGGGGGGGCGGAGACCCAGTACTTC. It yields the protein CASSAGGAETQYF.

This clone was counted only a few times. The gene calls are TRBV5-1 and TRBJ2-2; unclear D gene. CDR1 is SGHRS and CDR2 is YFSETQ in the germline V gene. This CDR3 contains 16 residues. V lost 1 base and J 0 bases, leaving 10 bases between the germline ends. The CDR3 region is CASSLLAASNTGELFF. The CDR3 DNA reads TGCGCCAGCAGCTTGTTGGCCGCCTCGAACACCGGGGAGCTGTTTTTT.